This record covers a single TCR beta chain. TCRdb called the 5' RACE reads again in MiXCR, with one record for every CDR3 protein. The table lists some 78,000 distinct CDR3 sequences, about 13% of them singletons. The sample belongs to a study of early T cells in non-severe SARS-CoV-2 infection. Trimming cost V 0 bases and J 4 bases, with 19 bases left between them. Germline V lookup: CDR1 LGHNA, CDR2 YNFKEQ. The CDR3 is 18 amino acids. The sequence was collected from an adult who was a healthcare worker with PCR-confirmed SARS-CoV-2 infection or an uninfected control (not recorded which). The sample taken for sequencing was whole blood. The chain combines TRBV4-2 with TRBJ2-1, with TRBD2 as a possible D gene (6 bases). DNA of the CDR3: TGTGCCAGCAGCCAAGACCCCATTACTAGCAGCCTATACAATGAGCAGTTCTTC. Translation: CASSQDPITSSLYNEQFF.